The 2 T cell receptor beta chains reported below all come from one sample, sequenced in a study of T cell responses to AZD1222 COVID-19 vaccine. Using immunoSEQ multiplex PCR, the repertoire was profiled, and TCRdb retains in-frame clones only, with some absent. The sample records about 140,000 clones, roughly 90% being singletons. The specimen comprised peripheral blood, sampled on day 0 of AZD1222 vaccination. These receptors came from an adult in good health.

This clone was detected ten times or more. The rearrangement joins TRBV19 to TRBJ1-3, with 8 bases matching TRBD1. Trimming took 6 bases from V and 0 from J; bases not matched to a gene: 1. Germline lookup yields CDR1 LNHDA and CDR2 SQIVND (reference sequence). The CDR3 extends over 14 amino acids. The CDR3 DNA sequence: TGTGCCAGTAGAGGACAGGGCTCTGGAAACACCATATATTTT. This encodes CASRGQGSGNTIYF.

This chain links TRBV2 with TRBJ1-2, with TRBD1 matching over 7 bases. CDR1 and CDR2 from the germline V gene are SNHLY and FYNNEI. The CDR3 has 13 amino acids. The V gene end was trimmed by 6 bases and the J gene end by 2 bases; junction bases not matched to a gene: 3. The CDR3 nucleotides are TGTGCCAGCAGGGCGGACAGGAACTATGGCTACACCTTC. Translated: CASRADRNYGYTF.